These T cell receptor beta chains were read from a single sample in a study of Ad26.COV2.S vaccination and SARS-CoV-2 variants. The method was immunoSEQ multiplex PCR; TCRdb's version includes in-frame clones alone and lacks a portion of them. Counted here are 300,000 to 350,000 clones, about 89% occurring once; the ten biggest clones make up around 4.5%. Sequencing used peripheral blood, obtained in a trial of Ad26.COV2.S vaccine versus placebo. Every receptor here comes from a person aged 18-60 years who received the Ad26.COV2.S COVID-19 vaccine or a placebo. Both conserved end residues are part of each CDR3. D genes are given only for firm matches. Not every row has a clone size; where given, it reads once, few, many or a size class.

d_call,j_call,clone_size,v_call,cdr3_nt,cdr3_aa
NA,TRBJ1-3,NA,TRBV5-1,TGCGCCAGCAGCCCGGAAACAGGGTCTGGAAACACCATATATTTT,CASSPETGSGNTIYF
TRBD1,TRBJ2-6,NA,TRBV10-3,TGTGCCACAAAACCACAGGGGAGAGGAACCAACGTCCTGACTTTC,CATKPQGRGTNVLTF
NA,TRBJ1-5,NA,TRBV18,TGTGCCAGCTCAGCTATAGGGGGTAACCAGCATTTT,CASSAIGGNQHF
TRBD1,TRBJ1-4,NA,TRBV29-1,TGCAGCGTTGCCCACTACGGGACAGGGAATGAAAAACTGTTTTTT,CSVAHYGTGNEKLFF
NA,TRBJ1-2,NA,TRBV6-4,TGTGCCAAAGGGGAAGGGTCTGGCTACACCTTC,CAKGEGSGYTF
NA,TRBJ2-2,NA,TRBV9,TGTGCCAGCAGCGCGGTGTTGGCGAACACCGGGGAGCTGTTTTTT,CASSAVLANTGELFF
TRBD2,TRBJ2-1,NA,TRBV7-2,TGTGCCAGCAGCTTCGGGGGGGGCTCCTACAATGAGCAGTTCTTC,CASSFGGGSYNEQFF
NA,TRBJ1-1,NA,TRBV2,TGTGCCAGCGAAGACACATTTCGGGTGAACACTGAAGCTTTCTTT,CASEDTFRVNTEAFF
NA,TRBJ1-2,NA,TRBV28,TGTGCCAGCAGTCCCTCGGGCAGGACCTATGGCTACACCTTC,CASSPSGRTYGYTF
NA,TRBJ1-2,NA,TRBV19,TGTGCCAGTAGTATCGCCGCGGCTAACTATGGCTACACCTTC,CASSIAAANYGYTF
NA,TRBJ1-5,NA,TRBV6-5,TGTGCCAGCAGTTCCCCTGGTGGGGCCCAGCATTTT,CASSSPGGAQHF
NA,TRBJ1-1,NA,TRBV7-9,TGTGCCAGCAGCTCCCCCGGGGGAGGGAACACTGAAGCTTTCTTT,CASSSPGGGNTEAFF
TRBD2,TRBJ2-3,once,TRBV29-1,TGCAGCGTTGTCCCTAGCGGCGGTTCTCAGTATTTT,CSVVPSGGSQYF
TRBD1,TRBJ2-7,NA,TRBV5-6,TGTGCCAGCAGCTCGGACAGGGTACCGTACGAGCAGTACTTC,CASSSDRVPYEQYF
NA,TRBJ1-2,few,TRBV4-1,TGCGCCAGCAGCCAAGTTCTCGGGGCGAACTATGGCTACACCTTC,CASSQVLGANYGYTF
NA,TRBJ1-4,NA,TRBV5-1,TGCGCCAGCAGCTTGGGTTATGCAACTAATGAAAAACTGTTTTTT,CASSLGYATNEKLFF
NA,TRBJ2-2,NA,TRBV11-1,TGTGCCAGCAGCTATCACGGGGAGCTGTTTTTT,CASSYHGELFF
NA,TRBJ1-1,NA,TRBV7-2,TGTGCCAGCAGCCCAGGCCCAGGGGAAGCTTTCTTT,CASSPGPGEAFF
TRBD2,TRBJ2-2,NA,TRBV7-8,TGTGCCAGCAGCTTGCAGCGGGGACCCACTGGGGAGCTGTTTTTT,CASSLQRGPTGELFF
NA,TRBJ1-6,NA,TRBV6-5,TGTGCCAGCAGTCCAAGGGGCGATTCACCCCTCCACTTT,CASSPRGDSPLHF
NA,TRBJ2-5,NA,TRBV6-1,TGTGCCAGCAGTGAAAAACGGGACACCATTTTGGAGGAGACCCAGTACTTC,CASSEKRDTILEETQYF
NA,TRBJ1-4,NA,TRBV30,TGTGCCTGGAGCAGGAATGAAAAACTGTTTTTT,CAWSRNEKLFF
NA,TRBJ1-1,once,TRBV7-9,TGTGCCAGCAGCCCCACCCGGACGAACACTGAAGCTTTCTTT,CASSPTRTNTEAFF
NA,TRBJ1-1,NA,TRBV11-2,TGTGCCAGCAGCATAAGCTCCGGGACGGTGAACACTGAAGCTTTCTTT,CASSISSGTVNTEAFF
TRBD1,TRBJ2-7,NA,TRBV7-2,TGTGCCAGCAGCCCATTTCGACAGGGAGACGAGCAGTACTTC,CASSPFRQGDEQYF
TRBD2,TRBJ2-1,NA,TRBV5-1,TGCGCCAGCGGACTAGCGCCTGGCTCCTACAATGAGCAGTTCTTC,CASGLAPGSYNEQFF
TRBD1,TRBJ1-2,many,TRBV2,TGTGCCAGCAGCCCCACAGGGGGCATTAGGGACTATGGCTACACCTTC,CASSPTGGIRDYGYTF
TRBD2,TRBJ2-3,NA,TRBV15,TGTGCCACCAGCAAAACTAGCGGGGGGGCAGATACGCAGTATTTT,CATSKTSGGADTQYF
NA,TRBJ2-1,NA,TRBV11-2,TGTGCCAGCAGCTTAGACCCCAGCTCCTACAATGAGCAGTTCTTC,CASSLDPSSYNEQFF
TRBD2,TRBJ2-7,NA,TRBV19,TGTGCCAGTAGTGTTCGACTAGCGGGGCAATACGAGCAGTACTTC,CASSVRLAGQYEQYF
TRBD2,TRBJ2-1,NA,TRBV28,TGTGCCAGCACTAGTGGGACTAGCGGACACAATGAGCAGTTCTTC,CASTSGTSGHNEQFF
NA,TRBJ1-6,NA,TRBV7-8,TGTGCCAGCAGCTTAGGTTACCAGAGCTCCTATAATTCACCCCTCCACTTT,CASSLGYQSSYNSPLHF
NA,TRBJ1-6,NA,TRBV7-8,TGTGCCAGCAGCTTAGGAGCCCCGGGTCCACCCCTCCACTTT,CASSLGAPGPPLHF
NA,TRBJ1-1,few,TRBV5-6,TGTGCCAGCAGCTACGACTTTTCACTTACCCGGAACACTGAAGCTTTCTTT,CASSYDFSLTRNTEAFF
TRBD1,TRBJ1-1,NA,TRBV6-2/TRBV6-3,TGTGCCAGCAGTTACCGTCCGGGACAGAAGAACACTGAAGCTTTCTTT,CASSYRPGQKNTEAFF
NA,TRBJ1-3,NA,TRBV5-4,TGTGCCAGCAGCTTGGCTGGGGAGGGAAGAAACACCATATATTTT,CASSLAGEGRNTIYF
NA,TRBJ2-1,NA,TRBV9,TGTGCCAGCAGCGTTGGCAGTAACAATGAGCAGTTCTTC,CASSVGSNNEQFF
NA,TRBJ2-2,NA,TRBV10-3,TGTGCCATCAGTGCTGGAGACAGCCGAACGAACATCGGGGAGCTGTTTTTT,CAISAGDSRTNIGELFF
TRBD2,TRBJ2-5,NA,TRBV27,TGTGCCAGCAGTTTAGGCGGGAGAGAGACCCAGTACTTC,CASSLGGRETQYF
NA,TRBJ1-1,NA,TRBV27,TGTGCCAGCAGTCGAGGGAGCCTGAACACTGAAGCTTTCTTT,CASSRGSLNTEAFF
NA,TRBJ2-1,once,TRBV9,TGTGCCAGCACCCCTGGTAGCCGGGTCCTGTCCTACAATGAGCAGTTCTTC,CASTPGSRVLSYNEQFF
NA,TRBJ2-7,NA,TRBV7-9,TGTGCCAGCAGCTTAGGATGGGGACGGGGATCCTACGAGCAGTACTTC,CASSLGWGRGSYEQYF
NA,TRBJ1-6,NA,TRBV9,TGTGCCAGCAGCGTAGGCCCTAGGGATTCACCCCTCCACTTT,CASSVGPRDSPLHF
NA,TRBJ1-1,NA,TRBV19,TGTGCCAGTACTACTCTAGGGGGGAACACTGAAGCTTTCTTT,CASTTLGGNTEAFF
TRBD1,TRBJ1-2,NA,TRBV7-9,TGTGCCAGCAGCGGCCCCCAGGGGGCTCTTGACTATGGCTACACCTTC,CASSGPQGALDYGYTF
NA,TRBJ1-1,NA,TRBV19,TGTGCCAGTCACCCTCCCCGGACTAGTGAAGCTTTCTTT,CASHPPRTSEAFF
NA,TRBJ2-4,NA,TRBV5-1,TGCGCCAGCAGCTTTACGGGAGATTCCAAAAACATTCAGTACTTC,CASSFTGDSKNIQYF
TRBD1,TRBJ1-6,NA,TRBV19,TGTGCCAGTAGTACTACCGGGACAGCGAGTAATTCACCCCTCCACTTT,CASSTTGTASNSPLHF
NA,TRBJ2-5,once,TRBV5-5,TGTGCCAGCAGCTTGGTGCCTAGAGAGACCCAGTACTTC,CASSLVPRETQYF
TRBD1,TRBJ1-4,NA,TRBV5-1,TGCGCCAGCAGCTTTTCTACAGGGGGAGGCGAAAAACTGTTTTTT,CASSFSTGGGEKLFF
TRBD1,TRBJ1-2,NA,TRBV2,TGTGCCAGCAGTGGGGTCCAGGGGGCTCGGGGCTACACCTTC,CASSGVQGARGYTF
TRBD1,TRBJ1-4,NA,TRBV5-1,TGCGCCAGCAGCAGAGGGACAGGCAAAACAACTAATGAAAAACTGTTTTTT,CASSRGTGKTTNEKLFF
NA,TRBJ2-6,NA,TRBV21-1,TGTGCCAGCAGCAAAATCAGCAGGGGCTCTGGGGCCAACGTCCTGACTTTC,CASSKISRGSGANVLTF
NA,TRBJ2-3,NA,TRBV3-1/TRBV3-2,TGTGCCAGCAGCCAAGTCCGCGGAGTCACAGATACGCAGTATTTT,CASSQVRGVTDTQYF